This T cell receptor beta chain was captured by sequencing in a study of OX40 agonist ivuxolimab in advanced cancers. The J segment lost 8 bases and the V segment lost 4 bases, leaving 6 bases of the junction unmatched. The V gene's germline CDR1 is SGDLS and CDR2 YYNGEE. This CDR3 has 13 amino acids. The protocol was immunoSEQ multiplex PCR, while the TCRdb copy is restricted to in-frame clones and leaves out a portion. The data contain some 41,000 clones, approximately 87% of them singletons. The rearrangement uses TRBV9 and TRBJ1-2; 9 nucleotides match TRBD1. Sequenced material: CD4+ or CD8+ T cells sorted from blood, taken in a trial of the OX40 agonist ivuxolimab. The TCR sequence derives from an adult with an advanced solid tumor such as melanoma, head and neck, liver or kidney cancer. The CDR3 loop is CASSSQGARGYTF. CDR3 in DNA: TGTGCCAGCAGCTCACAGGGGGCGCGGGGCTACACCTTC.